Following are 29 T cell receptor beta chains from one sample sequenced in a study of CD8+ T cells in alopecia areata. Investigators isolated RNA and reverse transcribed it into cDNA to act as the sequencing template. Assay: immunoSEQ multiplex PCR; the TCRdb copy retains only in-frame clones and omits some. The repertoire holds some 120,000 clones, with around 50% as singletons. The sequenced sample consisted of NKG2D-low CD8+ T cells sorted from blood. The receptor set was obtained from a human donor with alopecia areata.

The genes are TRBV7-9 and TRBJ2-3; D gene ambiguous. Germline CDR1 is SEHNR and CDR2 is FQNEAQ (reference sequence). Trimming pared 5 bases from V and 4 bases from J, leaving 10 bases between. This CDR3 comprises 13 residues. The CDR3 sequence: CASSTQWADTQYF. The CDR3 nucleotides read TGTGCCAGCAGCACACAGTGGGCAGATACGCAGTATTTT.

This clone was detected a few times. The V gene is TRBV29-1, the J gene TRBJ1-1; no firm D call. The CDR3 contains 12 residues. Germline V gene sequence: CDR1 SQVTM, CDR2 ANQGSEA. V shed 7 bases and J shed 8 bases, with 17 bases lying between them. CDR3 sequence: CSGSSGGNEAFF. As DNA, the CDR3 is TGCAGCGGTTCGTCGGGCGGCAACGAAGCTTTCTTT.

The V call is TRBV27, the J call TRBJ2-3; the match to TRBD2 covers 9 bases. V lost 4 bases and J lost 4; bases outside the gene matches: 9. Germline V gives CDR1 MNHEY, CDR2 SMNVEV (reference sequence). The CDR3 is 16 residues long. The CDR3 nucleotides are TGTGCCAGCAGTTCGGCCTTAGCGGGAGATGCAGATACGCAGTATTTT. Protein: CASSSALAGDADTQYF.

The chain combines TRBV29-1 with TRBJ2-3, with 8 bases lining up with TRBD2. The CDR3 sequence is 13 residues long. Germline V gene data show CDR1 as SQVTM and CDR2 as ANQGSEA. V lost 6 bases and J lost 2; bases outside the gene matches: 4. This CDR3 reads CSVIAGITDTQYF. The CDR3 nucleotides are TGCAGCGTAATAGCGGGGATCACAGATACGCAGTATTTT.

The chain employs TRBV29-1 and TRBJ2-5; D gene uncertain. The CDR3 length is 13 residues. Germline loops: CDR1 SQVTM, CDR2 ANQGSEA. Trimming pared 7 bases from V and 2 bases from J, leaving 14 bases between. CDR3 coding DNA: TGCAGCGCCGAGGACGCACATCAAGAGACCCAGTACTTC. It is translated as CSAEDAHQETQYF. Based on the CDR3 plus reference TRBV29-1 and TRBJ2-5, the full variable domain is SAVISQKPSRDICQRGTSLTIQCQVDSQVTMMFWYRQQPGQSLTLIATANQGSEATYESGFVIDKFPISRPNLTFSTLTVSNMSPEDSSIYLCSAEDAHQETQYFGPGTRLLVL.

CDR3 residues: CAWSVGLKNTGELFF. In DNA form, the CDR3 reads TGTGCCTGGAGTGTAGGGCTTAAGAACACCGGGGAGCTGTTTTTT. The chain is built from TRBV30 and TRBJ2-2; D unclear. The CDR3 spans 15 residues. Trimming removed 0 bases from V and 1 base from J, with 9 bases in between. Germline V gene data show CDR1 as GTSNPN and CDR2 as SVGIG (reference sequence).

The CDR3 region has the DNA TGCAGCGTTGATCGGCCTAACACTGAAGCTTTCTTT. Amino acid sequence: CSVDRPNTEAFF. The chain employs TRBV29-1 and TRBJ1-1; no reliable D call. V was trimmed by 3 bases and J by 2 bases, leaving 7 bases between them. The germline CDR1 and CDR2 sequences are SQVTM and ANQGSEA. This CDR3 spans 12 amino acids.

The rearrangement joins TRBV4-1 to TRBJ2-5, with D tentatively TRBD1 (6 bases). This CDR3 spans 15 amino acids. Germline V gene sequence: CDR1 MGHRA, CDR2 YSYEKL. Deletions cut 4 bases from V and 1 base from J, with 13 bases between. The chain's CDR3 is CASSLTGSLQETQYF. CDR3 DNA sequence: TGCGCCAGCAGCCTTACAGGGTCCCTCCAAGAGACCCAGTACTTC.

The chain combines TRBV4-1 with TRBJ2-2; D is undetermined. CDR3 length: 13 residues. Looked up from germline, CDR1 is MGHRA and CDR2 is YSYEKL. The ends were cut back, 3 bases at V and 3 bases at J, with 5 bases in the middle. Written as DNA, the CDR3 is TGCGCCAGCAGCCATCTCCACACCGGGGAGCTGTTTTTT. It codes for CASSHLHTGELFF.

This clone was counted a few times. DNA of the CDR3: TGTGCCAGCAGCGCCGATTTGGACACTGAAGCTTTCTTT. Residues: CASSADLDTEAFF. This chain links TRBV7-3 with TRBJ1-1; D remains unclear. The V end was cut by 5 bases, the J end by 3 bases, with 10 bases between. Germline CDR1 reads SGHTA; CDR2 reads FQGTGA. CDR3 length: 13 amino acids.

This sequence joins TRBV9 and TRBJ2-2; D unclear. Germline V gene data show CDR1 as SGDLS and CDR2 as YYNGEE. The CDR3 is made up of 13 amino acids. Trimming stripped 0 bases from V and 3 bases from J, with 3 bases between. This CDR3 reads CASSVADTGELFF. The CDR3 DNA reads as TGTGCCAGCAGCGTAGCAGACACCGGGGAGCTGTTTTTT.

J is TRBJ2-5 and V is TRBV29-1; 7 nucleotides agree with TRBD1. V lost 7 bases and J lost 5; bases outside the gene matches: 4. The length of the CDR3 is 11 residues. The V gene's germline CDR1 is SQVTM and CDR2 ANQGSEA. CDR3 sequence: CSADREETQYF. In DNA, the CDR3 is TGCAGCGCCGACAGGGAGGAGACCCAGTACTTC.

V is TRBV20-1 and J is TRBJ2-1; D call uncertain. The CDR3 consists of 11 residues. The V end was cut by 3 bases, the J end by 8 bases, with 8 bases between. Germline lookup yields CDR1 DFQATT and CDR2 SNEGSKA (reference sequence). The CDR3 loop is CSASQRDEQFF. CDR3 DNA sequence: TGCAGTGCTAGTCAACGGGATGAGCAGTTCTTC.

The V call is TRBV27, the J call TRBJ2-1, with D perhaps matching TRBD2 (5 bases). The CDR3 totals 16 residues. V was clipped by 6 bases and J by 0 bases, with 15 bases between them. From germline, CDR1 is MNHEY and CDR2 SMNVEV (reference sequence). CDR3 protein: CASSHAGDSSYNEQFF. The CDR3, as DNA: TGTGCCAGCAGCCACGCGGGCGATAGCTCCTACAATGAGCAGTTCTTC.

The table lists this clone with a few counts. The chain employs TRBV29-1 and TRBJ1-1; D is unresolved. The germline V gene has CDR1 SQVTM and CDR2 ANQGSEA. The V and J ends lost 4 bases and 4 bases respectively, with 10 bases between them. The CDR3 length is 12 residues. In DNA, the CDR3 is TGCAGCGTTGTATGGGGTGCCACTGAAGCTTTCTTT. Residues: CSVVWGATEAFF.

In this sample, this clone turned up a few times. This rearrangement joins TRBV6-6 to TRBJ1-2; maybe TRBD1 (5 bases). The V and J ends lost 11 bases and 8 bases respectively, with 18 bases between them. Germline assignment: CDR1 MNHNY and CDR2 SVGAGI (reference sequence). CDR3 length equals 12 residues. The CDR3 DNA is TGTGCCGCTGGGGGTTATCTGTACGGCTACACCTTC. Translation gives CAAGGYLYGYTF.

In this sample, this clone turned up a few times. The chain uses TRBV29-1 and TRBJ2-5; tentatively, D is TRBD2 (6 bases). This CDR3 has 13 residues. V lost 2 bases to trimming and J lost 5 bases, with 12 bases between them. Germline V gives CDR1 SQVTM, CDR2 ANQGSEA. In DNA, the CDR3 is TGCAGCGTTGAACTTCCAGGGAGGGAGACCCAGTACTTC. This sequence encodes CSVELPGRETQYF.

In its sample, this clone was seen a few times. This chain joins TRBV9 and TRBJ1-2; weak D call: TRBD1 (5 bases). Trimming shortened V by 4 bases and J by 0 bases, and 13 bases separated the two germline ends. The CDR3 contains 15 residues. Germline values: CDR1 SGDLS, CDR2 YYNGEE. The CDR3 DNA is TGTGCCAGCAGCCCCCAGGGTAATACTAACTATGGCTACACCTTC. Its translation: CASSPQGNTNYGYTF.

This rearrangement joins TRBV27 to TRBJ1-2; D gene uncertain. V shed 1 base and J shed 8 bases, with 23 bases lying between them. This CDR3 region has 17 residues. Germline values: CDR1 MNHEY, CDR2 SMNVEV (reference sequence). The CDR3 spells CASSLYAASLHGEGYTF. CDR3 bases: TGTGCCAGCAGTTTATATGCGGCGAGTCTACATGGGGAGGGCTACACCTTC.

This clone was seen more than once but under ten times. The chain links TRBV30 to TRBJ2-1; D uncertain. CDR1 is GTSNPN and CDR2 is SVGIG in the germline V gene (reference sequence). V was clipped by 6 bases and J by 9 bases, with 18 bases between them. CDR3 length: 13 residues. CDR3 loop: CACHSKVPTEQFF. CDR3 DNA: TGTGCCTGCCATTCCAAGGTGCCCACTGAGCAGTTCTTC.

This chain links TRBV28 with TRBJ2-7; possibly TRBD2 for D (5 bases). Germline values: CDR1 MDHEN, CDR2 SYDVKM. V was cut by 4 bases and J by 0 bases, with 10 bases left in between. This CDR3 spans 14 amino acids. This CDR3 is CASSSIGSSYEQYF. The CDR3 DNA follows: TGTGCCAGCAGTTCTATTGGGAGCTCCTACGAGCAGTACTTC.

The CDR3 coding sequence is TGTGCCAGCAGGTCAGAGGGGGCCCACGAGCAGTACTTC. It codes for CASRSEGAHEQYF. This chain connects TRBV6-5 to TRBJ2-7; 7 nucleotides line up with TRBD1. Germline assignment: CDR1 MNHEY and CDR2 SVGAGI. This CDR3 contains 13 residues. Trimming took 6 bases from V and 5 from J; bases not matched to a gene: 7.

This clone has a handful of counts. In nucleotides, the CDR3 is TGCAGCGCCCCTGGGCGGGCCGGGGAGCTGTTTTTT. This sequence encodes CSAPGRAGELFF. V gene TRBV29-1 combines with J gene TRBJ2-2; D possibly corresponds to TRBD2 (5 bases). Germline V gene sequence: CDR1 SQVTM, CDR2 ANQGSEA. CDR3 length: 12 residues. V shed 7 bases and J shed 6 bases, with 12 bases lying between them.

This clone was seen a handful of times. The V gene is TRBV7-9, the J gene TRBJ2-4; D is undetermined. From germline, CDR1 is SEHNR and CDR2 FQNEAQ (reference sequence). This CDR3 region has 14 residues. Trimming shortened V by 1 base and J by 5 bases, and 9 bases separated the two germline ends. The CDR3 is CASSLVGPENIQYF. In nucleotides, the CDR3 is TGTGCCAGCAGCTTAGTTGGACCGGAAAACATTCAGTACTTC.

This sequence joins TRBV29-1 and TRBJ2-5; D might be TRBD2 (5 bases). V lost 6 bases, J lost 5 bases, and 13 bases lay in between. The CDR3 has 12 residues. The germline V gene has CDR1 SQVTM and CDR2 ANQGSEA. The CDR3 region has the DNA TGCAGCGTAATAGACTACGGGGAGACCCAGTACTTC. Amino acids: CSVIDYGETQYF.

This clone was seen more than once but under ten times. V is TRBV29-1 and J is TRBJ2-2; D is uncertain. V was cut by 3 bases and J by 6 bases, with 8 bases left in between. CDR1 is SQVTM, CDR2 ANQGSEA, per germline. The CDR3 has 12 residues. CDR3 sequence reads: CSVDEESGELFF. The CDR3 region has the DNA TGCAGCGTTGATGAGGAGTCCGGGGAGCTGTTTTTT.

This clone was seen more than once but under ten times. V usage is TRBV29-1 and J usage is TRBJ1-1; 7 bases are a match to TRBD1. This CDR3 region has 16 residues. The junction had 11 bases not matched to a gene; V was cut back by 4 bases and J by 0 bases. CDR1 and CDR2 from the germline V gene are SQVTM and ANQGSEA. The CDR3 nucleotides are TGCAGCGTTGTGGGAACTCGGACAGGAATGAACACTGAAGCTTTCTTT. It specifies CSVVGTRTGMNTEAFF.

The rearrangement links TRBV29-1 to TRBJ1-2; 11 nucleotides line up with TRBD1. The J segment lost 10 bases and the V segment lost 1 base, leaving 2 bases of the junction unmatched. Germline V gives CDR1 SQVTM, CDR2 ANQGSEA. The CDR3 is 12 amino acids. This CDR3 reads CSVEGTGGPYTF. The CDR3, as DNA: TGCAGCGTTGAAGGGACAGGGGGCCCCTACACCTTC.

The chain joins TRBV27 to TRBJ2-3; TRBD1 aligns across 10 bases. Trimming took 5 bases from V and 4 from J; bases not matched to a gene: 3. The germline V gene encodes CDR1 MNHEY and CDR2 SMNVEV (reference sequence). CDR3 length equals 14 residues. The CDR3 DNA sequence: TGTGCCAGCAGTGCGGACAGGGGGGCAGATACGCAGTATTTT. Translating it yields CASSADRGADTQYF.